The 8 T cell receptor beta chains presented below share a single source sample, sequenced in a study of blood T cell repertoires in COVID-19. Clones were read by immunoSEQ multiplex PCR, and TCRdb kept only the in-frame ones, dropping some. Altogether 360,000 or so clones are present, roughly 90% being singletons, with the ten largest covering about 0.94%. Sequencing used PBMCs or T cells enriched from blood (not recorded which). Receptors originate from a young woman who had been exposed to COVID-19.

The chain carries TRBV25-1 and TRBJ2-5; the D is unclear. The length of the CDR3 is 11 residues. Deletions cut 1 base from V and 7 bases from J, with 4 bases between. Germline V CDR1 and CDR2: MGHDK, SYGVNS. The CDR3 here is CASSESLTQYF. The DNA of the CDR3 is TGTGCCAGCAGTGAATCCCTGACCCAGTACTTC.

The genes are TRBV15 and TRBJ1-4; 8 bases line up with TRBD1. Per the germline V gene, CDR1 is LNHNV and CDR2 is YYDKDF (reference sequence). The V gene end was trimmed by 5 bases and the J gene end by 5 bases; junction bases not matched to a gene: 4. The CDR3 has 14 amino acids. CDR3 nucleotide sequence: TGTGCCACCAGCGGAAACAGGGGGAATGAAAAACTGTTTTTT. As protein: CATSGNRGNEKLFF.

The rearrangement links TRBV29-1 to TRBJ1-2; D may be TRBD1 (6 bases). The ends were cut back, 6 bases at V and 6 bases at J, with 11 bases in the middle. The CDR3 extends over 11 amino acids. Germline-derived CDR1 and CDR2 are SQVTM and ANQGSEA. CDR3 DNA: TGCAGCGTGGCACAGGGAGATGGCTACACCTTC. Translation: CSVAQGDGYTF.

The gene calls are TRBV4-2 and TRBJ2-7; D is ambiguous. CDR3 size: 19 residues. The germline CDR1 and CDR2 sequences are LGHNA and YNFKEQ. Trimming cost V 0 bases and J 7 bases, with 28 bases left between them. CDR3 nucleotide sequence: TGTGCCAGCAGCCAAGAACTCTATCCAGTCAGCGTAGGTCCCGGGGAGCAGTACTTC. Translation: CASSQELYPVSVGPGEQYF.

The chain is built from TRBV28 and TRBJ2-7, with TRBD2 matching over 7 bases. The germline V gene encodes CDR1 MDHEN and CDR2 SYDVKM. The CDR3 totals 15 residues. Trimming removed 10 bases from V and 2 bases from J; junction bases left unmatched: 14. CDR3 residues: CATAVSLAEAYEQYF. The DNA of the CDR3 is TGTGCCACAGCAGTCTCTCTAGCGGAAGCCTACGAGCAGTACTTC. The full variable domain, its missing parts supplied by reference TRBV28 and TRBJ2-7, is DVKVTQSSRYLVKRTGEKVFLECVQDMDHENMFWYRQDPGLGLRLIYFSYDVKMKEKGDIPEGYSVSREKKERFSLILESASTNQTSMYLCATAVSLAEAYEQYFGPGTRLTVT.

This clone occurred a few times. The rearrangement joins TRBV11-3 to TRBJ2-7; 10 positions match TRBD2. V lost 5 bases to trimming and J lost 3 bases; unmatched junction nucleotides: 4. Germline V gene data show CDR1 as SGHNT and CDR2 as YENEEA. CDR3 length equals 14 residues. The CDR3 loop is CASSRTSGIYEQYF. The CDR3 coding sequence is TGTGCCAGCAGCCGGACTAGCGGAATCTACGAGCAGTACTTC.

This chain uses TRBV12-5 with TRBJ1-5; no clear D gene. The germline V gene encodes CDR1 LGHNT and CDR2 FRNRAP. The V and J ends lost 0 bases and 6 bases respectively, with 6 bases between them. The CDR3 has 13 amino acids. CDR3 DNA: TGTGCTAGTGGTTTGGTGGAGGGTCAGCCCCAGCATTTT. Its translation: CASGLVEGQPQHF.

The rearrangement uses TRBV18 and TRBJ1-5; no firm D call. The CDR3 is 14 amino acids. V gave up 3 bases and J gave up 2 bases, with 8 bases separating them. Germline V gives CDR1 KGHSH, CDR2 LQKENI. CDR3 loop: CASSPLSGNQPQHF. CDR3 DNA: TGTGCCAGCTCACCCCTATCTGGCAATCAGCCCCAGCATTTT.